This note documents a single T cell receptor (beta chain) sequence. The CDR3 is 15 amino acids. Trimming shortened V by 6 bases and J by 5 bases, and 19 bases separated the two germline ends. Germline lookup yields CDR1 MNHEY and CDR2 SMNVEV (reference sequence). Assay: immunoSEQ multiplex PCR; the TCRdb copy retains only in-frame clones and omits some. This sample has about 380,000 clones, with around nine tenths found just once. The source of the sample is a study of blood T cell repertoires in COVID-19. As for the study in general: From T cells, B-cell-depleted T cells, or PBMCs came the material, which was cDNA or gDNA.

In terms of age and location, participants ranged from roughly 18 to 95 years and lived in approximately 26 US areas. The receptor's source is a woman aged 18-35 years who had recovered from COVID-19. The rearrangement joins TRBV27 to TRBJ1-1, with unresolved D. Sequenced sample: PBMCs or T cells enriched from blood (not recorded which). CDR3 sequence (DNA): TGTGCCAGCAGCTTAACACCTAGATCGGGGACTGAAGCTTTCTTT. Protein: CASSLTPRSGTEAFF.